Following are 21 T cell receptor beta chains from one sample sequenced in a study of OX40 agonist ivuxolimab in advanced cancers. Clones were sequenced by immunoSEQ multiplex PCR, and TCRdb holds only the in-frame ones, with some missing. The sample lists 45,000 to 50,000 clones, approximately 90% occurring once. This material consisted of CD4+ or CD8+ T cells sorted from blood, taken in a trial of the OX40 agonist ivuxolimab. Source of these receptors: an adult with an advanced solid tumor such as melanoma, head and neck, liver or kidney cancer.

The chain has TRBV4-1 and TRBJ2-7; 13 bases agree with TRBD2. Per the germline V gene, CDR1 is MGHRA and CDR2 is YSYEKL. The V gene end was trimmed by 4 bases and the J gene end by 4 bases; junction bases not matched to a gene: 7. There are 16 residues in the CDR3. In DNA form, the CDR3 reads TGCGCCAGCAGCCCGGATACTAGCGGGAGGGTATACGAGCAGTACTTC. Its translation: CASSPDTSGRVYEQYF.

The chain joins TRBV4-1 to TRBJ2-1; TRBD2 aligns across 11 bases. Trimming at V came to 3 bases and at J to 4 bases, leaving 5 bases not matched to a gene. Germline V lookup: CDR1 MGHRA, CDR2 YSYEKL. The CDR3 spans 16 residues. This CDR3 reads CASSHTGTSGYNEQFF. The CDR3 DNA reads TGCGCCAGCAGCCATACCGGGACTAGCGGTTACAATGAGCAGTTCTTC.

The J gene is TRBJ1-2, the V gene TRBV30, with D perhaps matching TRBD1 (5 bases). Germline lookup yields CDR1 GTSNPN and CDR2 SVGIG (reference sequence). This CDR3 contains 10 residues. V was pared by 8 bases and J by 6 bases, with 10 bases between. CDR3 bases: TGTGCCGGCTGGGGGGATGGCTACACCTTC. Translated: CAGWGDGYTF.

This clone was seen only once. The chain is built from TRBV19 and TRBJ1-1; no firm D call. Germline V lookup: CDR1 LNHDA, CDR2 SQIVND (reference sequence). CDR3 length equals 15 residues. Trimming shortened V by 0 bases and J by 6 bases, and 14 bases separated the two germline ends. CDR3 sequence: CASSIEAGLRSEAFF. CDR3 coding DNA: TGTGCCAGTAGTATAGAGGCAGGTTTGAGGTCTGAAGCTTTCTTT.

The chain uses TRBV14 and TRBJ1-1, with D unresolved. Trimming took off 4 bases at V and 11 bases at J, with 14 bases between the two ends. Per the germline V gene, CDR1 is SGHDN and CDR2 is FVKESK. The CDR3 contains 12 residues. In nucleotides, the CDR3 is TGTGCCAGCAGCCCCGGAGGGTTGGGGGCTTTCTTT. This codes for CASSPGGLGAFF. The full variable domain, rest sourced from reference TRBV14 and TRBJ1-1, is EAGVTQFPSHSVIEKGQTVTLRCDPISGHDNLYWYRRVMGKEIKFLLHFVKESKQDESGMPNNRFLAERTGGTYSTLKVQPAELEDSGVYFCASSPGGLGAFFGQGTRLTVV.

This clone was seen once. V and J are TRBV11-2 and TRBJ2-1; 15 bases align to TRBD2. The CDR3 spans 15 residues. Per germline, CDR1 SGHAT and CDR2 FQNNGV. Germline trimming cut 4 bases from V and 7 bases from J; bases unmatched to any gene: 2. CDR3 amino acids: CASSSGLAGGNEQFF. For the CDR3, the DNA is TGTGCCAGCAGCTCCGGACTAGCGGGGGGGAATGAGCAGTTCTTC. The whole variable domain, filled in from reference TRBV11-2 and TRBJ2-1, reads EAGVAQSPRYKIIEKRQSVAFWCNPISGHATLYWYQQILGQGPKLLIQFQNNGVVDDSQLPKDRFSAERLKGVDSTLKIQPAKLEDSAVYLCASSSGLAGGNEQFFGPGTRLTVL.

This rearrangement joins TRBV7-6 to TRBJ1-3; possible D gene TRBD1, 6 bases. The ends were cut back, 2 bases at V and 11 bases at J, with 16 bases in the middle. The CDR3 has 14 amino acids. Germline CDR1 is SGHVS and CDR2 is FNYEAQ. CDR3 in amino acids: CASSLTGPRNPIYF. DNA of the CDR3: TGTGCCAGCAGCTTAACAGGGCCGAGGAATCCCATATATTTT.

As DNA, the CDR3 is TGCGCCAGCAGTTACCGTGGGGGGGCTGAAAAACTGTTTTTT. Translation: CASSYRGGAEKLFF. The chain is built from TRBV10-1 and TRBJ1-4, with D tentatively TRBD1 (6 bases). This CDR3 is built from 14 residues. The ends were cut back, 5 bases at V and 7 bases at J, with 14 bases in the middle. Germline-derived CDR1 and CDR2 are WNHNN and SYGVQD (reference sequence).

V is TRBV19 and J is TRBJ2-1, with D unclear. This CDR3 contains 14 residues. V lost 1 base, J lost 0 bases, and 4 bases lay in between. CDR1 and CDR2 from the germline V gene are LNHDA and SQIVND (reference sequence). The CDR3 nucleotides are TGTGCCAGTAGTATAGTTGGCTCCTACAATGAGCAGTTCTTC. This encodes CASSIVGSYNEQFF.

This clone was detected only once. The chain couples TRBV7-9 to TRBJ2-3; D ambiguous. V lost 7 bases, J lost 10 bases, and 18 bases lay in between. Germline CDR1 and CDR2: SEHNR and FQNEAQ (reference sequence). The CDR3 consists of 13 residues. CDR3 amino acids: CASIAAAMTAQYF. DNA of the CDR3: TGTGCCAGCATAGCTGCGGCCATGACGGCGCAGTATTTT.

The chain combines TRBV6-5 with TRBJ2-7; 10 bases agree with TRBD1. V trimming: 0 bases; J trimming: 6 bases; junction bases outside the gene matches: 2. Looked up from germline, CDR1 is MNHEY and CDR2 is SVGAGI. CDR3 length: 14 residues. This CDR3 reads CASSYSGQGGEQYF. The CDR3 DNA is TGTGCCAGCAGTTACTCTGGACAGGGGGGCGAGCAGTACTTC.

CDR3 loop: CASSESSRAEYGYTF. The CDR3 coding sequence is TGTGCCAGCAGTGAATCGTCAAGGGCGGAATATGGCTACACCTTC. The rearrangement links TRBV2 to TRBJ1-2; D unresolved. The CDR3 consists of 15 residues. The ends were cut back, 2 bases at V and 5 bases at J, with 15 bases in the middle. From germline, CDR1 is SNHLY and CDR2 FYNNEI.

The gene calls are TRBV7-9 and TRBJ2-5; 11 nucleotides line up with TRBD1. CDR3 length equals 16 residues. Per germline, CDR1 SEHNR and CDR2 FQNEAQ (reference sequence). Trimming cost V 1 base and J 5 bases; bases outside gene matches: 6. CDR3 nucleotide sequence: TGTGCCAGCAGCTTAGAAGGACAGGGGGCTTGGGAGACCCAGTACTTC. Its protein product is CASSLEGQGAWETQYF. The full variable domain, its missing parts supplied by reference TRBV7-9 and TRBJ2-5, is DTGVSQNPRHKITKRGQNVTFRCDPISEHNRLYWYRQTLGQGPEFLTYFQNEAQLEKSRLLSDRFSAERPKGSFSTLEIQRTEQGDSAMYLCASSLEGQGAWETQYFGPGTRLLVL.

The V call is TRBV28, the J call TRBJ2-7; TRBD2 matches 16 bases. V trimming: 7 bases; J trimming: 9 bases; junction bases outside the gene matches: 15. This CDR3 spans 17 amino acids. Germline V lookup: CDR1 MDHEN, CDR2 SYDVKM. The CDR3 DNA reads TGTGCCAGCAATGATCCGGGACTAGCGGGGGGGGGAATCGGGCAGTACTTC. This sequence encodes CASNDPGLAGGGIGQYF.

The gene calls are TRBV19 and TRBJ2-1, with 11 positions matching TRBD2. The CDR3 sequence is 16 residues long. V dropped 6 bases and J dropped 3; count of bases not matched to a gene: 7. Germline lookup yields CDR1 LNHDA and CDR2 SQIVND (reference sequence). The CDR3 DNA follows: TGTGCCAGTAGCCTACTAGCGGGGGTCCTCTACAATGAGCAGTTCTTC. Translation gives CASSLLAGVLYNEQFF.

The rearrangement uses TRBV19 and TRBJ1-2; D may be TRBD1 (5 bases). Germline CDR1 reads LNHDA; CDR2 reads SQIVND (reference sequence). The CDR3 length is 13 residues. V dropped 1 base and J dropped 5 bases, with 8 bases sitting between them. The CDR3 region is CASSIGGVYGYTF. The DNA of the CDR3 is TGTGCCAGTAGTATAGGAGGGGTTTATGGCTACACCTTC.

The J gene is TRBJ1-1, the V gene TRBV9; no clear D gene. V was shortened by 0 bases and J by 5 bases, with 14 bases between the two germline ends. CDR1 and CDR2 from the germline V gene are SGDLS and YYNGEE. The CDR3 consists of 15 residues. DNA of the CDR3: TGTGCCAGCAGCGTAGATGTGGGTTGGGGAACTGAAGCTTTCTTT. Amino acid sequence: CASSVDVGWGTEAFF. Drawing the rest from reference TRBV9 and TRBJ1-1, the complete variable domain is DSGVTQTPKHLITATGQRVTLRCSPRSGDLSVYWYQQSLDQGLQFLIQYYNGEERAKGNILERFSAQQFPDLHSELNLSSLELGDSALYFCASSVDVGWGTEAFFGQGTRLTVV.

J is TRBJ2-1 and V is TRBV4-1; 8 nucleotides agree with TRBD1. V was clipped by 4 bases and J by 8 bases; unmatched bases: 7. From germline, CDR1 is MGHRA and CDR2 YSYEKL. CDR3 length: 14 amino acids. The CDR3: CASSPQGALYEQFF. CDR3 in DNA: TGCGCCAGCAGCCCTCAGGGGGCGCTCTATGAGCAGTTCTTC.

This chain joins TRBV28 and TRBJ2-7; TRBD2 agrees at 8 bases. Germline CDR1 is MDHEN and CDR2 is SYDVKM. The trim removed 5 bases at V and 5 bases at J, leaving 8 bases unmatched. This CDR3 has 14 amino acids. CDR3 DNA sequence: TGTGCCAGCAGTAAGCGGGAGAGCTACCACGAGCAGTACTTC. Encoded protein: CASSKRESYHEQYF.

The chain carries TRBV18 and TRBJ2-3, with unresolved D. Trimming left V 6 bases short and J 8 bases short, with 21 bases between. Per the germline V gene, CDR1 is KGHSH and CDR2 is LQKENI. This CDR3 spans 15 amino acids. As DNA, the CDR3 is TGTGCCAGCTCGGACCTAGATGGTCCCTACCCTACGCAGTATTTT. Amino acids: CASSDLDGPYPTQYF.

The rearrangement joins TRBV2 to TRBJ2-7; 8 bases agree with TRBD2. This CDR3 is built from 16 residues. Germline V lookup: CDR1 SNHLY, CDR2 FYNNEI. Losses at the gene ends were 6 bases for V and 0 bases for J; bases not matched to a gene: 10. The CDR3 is CASSEGSGRSSYEQYF. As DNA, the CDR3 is TGTGCCAGCAGCGAGGGCAGCGGGAGATCCTCCTACGAGCAGTACTTC. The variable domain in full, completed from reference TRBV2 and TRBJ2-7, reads EPEVTQTPSHQVTQMGQEVILRCVPISNHLYFYWYRQILGQKVEFLVSFYNNEISEKSEIFDDQFSVERPDGSNFTLKIRSTKLEDSAMYFCASSEGSGRSSYEQYFGPGTRLTVT.